This T cell receptor (beta chain) was captured by sequencing in a study of shared clonotypes between healthy human individuals. Study-wide results and caveats: The study found about 5% of naive CD4 clonotypes shared across a few donors.

Data came from immunoSEQ multiplex PCR; TCRdb stores just in-frame clones and leaves some out. In the table there are about 1 million clones, roughly 74% of which are singletons. Donors, without exception, were Caucasian adults residing in Nashville, Tennessee. Subsets obtained from CD4+ cells comprised CD45RA+ naive and CD45RA-negative memory cells. To note about this clone: The antigen remains undetermined.

Germline CDR1 and CDR2: SNHLY and FYNNEI. The CDR3 has 12 residues. Trimming took 2 bases from V and 10 from J; bases not matched to a gene: 2. This sequence originates from a man in his late teens or twenties in good health. Some clones in this sample may be carry-over from other donors' samples. J is TRBJ2-1 and V is TRBV2, with 7 bases lining up with TRBD1. The sequenced material came from memory CD4+ T cells from PBMCs. Subset noted: CD45RA-negative fraction. CDR3 amino acids: CASSERGPEQFF. CDR3 in DNA: TGTGCCAGCAGTGAAAGGGGGCCGGAGCAGTTCTTC.